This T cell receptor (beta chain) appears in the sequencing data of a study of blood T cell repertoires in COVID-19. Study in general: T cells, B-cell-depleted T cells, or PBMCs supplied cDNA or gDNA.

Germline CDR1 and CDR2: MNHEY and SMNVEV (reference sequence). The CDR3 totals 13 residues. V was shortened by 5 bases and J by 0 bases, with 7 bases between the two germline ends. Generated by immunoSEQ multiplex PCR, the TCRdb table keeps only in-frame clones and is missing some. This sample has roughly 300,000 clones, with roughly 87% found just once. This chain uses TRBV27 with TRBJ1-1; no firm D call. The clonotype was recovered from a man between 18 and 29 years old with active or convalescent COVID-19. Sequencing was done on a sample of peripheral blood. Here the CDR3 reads CASSAGVNTEAFF. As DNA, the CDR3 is TGTGCCAGCAGTGCGGGAGTGAACACTGAAGCTTTCTTT.